The clone carrying this T cell receptor beta chain was recorded at least ten times. The sample comes from a study of low-dose radiotherapy and immunotherapy resistance in tumors. Across the whole study: The fractionation for Cohort 1 was 0.5 Gy per fraction every 2 weeks, totaling 6.5 Gy. Members of Cohort 2 were treated with 1 Gy per fraction every two weeks; their total was 13 Gy over 26 weeks. Intravenous ipilimumab 1 mg/kg every six weeks was given with nivolumab 240 mg every two weeks.

The time point here: before trial treatment. Administered to the donors were nivolumab, ipilimumab, aspirin, low-dose cyclophosphamide and low-dose radiotherapy. Alpha- and beta-chain coverage of first-strand cDNA came from TRAV- and TRBV-specific primers. With a V-primer adapter and a constant-region primer, TCRs were amplified for roughly 21 PCR cycles. A single record per CDR3 protein comes from TCRdb applying MiXCR to the reads. The sample lists some 71,000 distinct CDR3 sequences; around a third were seen once. The sample consisted of PBMCs, taken before treatment. The receptor was isolated from a female donor with ovarian cancer.

The CDR3 here is CASRVSASLYGYTF. CDR3 in DNA: TGTGCCAGCAGGGTGTCTGCTTCCCTCTATGGCTACACCTTC. The chain joins TRBV12-3 or TRBV12-4 to TRBJ1-2; D gene ambiguous. V was pared by 6 bases and J by 4 bases, with 15 bases between. The CDR3 length is 14 residues.